The 20 T cell receptor beta chains listed next were all sequenced from one sample in a study of tumor-infiltrating lymphocytes in primary liver carcinoma. Starting from around 510 ng of total RNA, TCR beta cDNA was produced with a primer in the constant region. Researchers made the TCR beta libraries by running three nested multiplex PCR rounds with slightly modified ARM-PCR. With TRBV1-TRBV30 forward primers and a C-beta reverse primer, the first two PCR rounds were run for 9 to 10 cycles each. TCRdb re-called the multiplex PCR reads with MiXCR, one entry per CDR3 protein. The sample records about 320,000 distinct CDR3 sequences, 50% to 60% being singletons. RNA isolated from unsorted whole blood supplied the blood RNA, with germline DNA also extracted. Specimen: peripheral blood. These receptors were taken from a woman aged 30 to 39 with primary liver carcinoma and hepatitis B virus infection.

As to this clonotype: Relative to the germline gene, one junction end is altered; a read error may explain this. The V call is TRBV28, the J call TRBJ1-2, with D possibly being TRBD1 (5 bases). This CDR3 is 13 amino acids long. CDR1 and CDR2 from the germline V gene are MDHEN and SYDVKM. CDR3 residues: CASSLAGNYGHTF. The CDR3 DNA is TGTGCCAGCAGTTTAGCAGGGAACTATGGCCACACCTTC.

The J gene is TRBJ2-5, the V gene TRBV29-1, with D tentatively TRBD2 (6 bases). The V end lost 8 bases, the J end lost 4 bases, and 11 bases lay between the germline ends. CDR1 and CDR2 from the germline V gene are SQVTM and ANQGSEA. The CDR3 sequence is 11 residues long. CDR3 in DNA: TGCAGCTGGGGACTCGGAGAGACCCAGTACTTC. As protein: CSWGLGETQYF.

Remarks on this clonotype: Likely a read error: the CDR3 ends without its conserved phenylalanine or tryptophan. This chain links TRBV12-3 or TRBV12-4 with TRBJ2-1, with D possibly matching TRBD1 (6 bases). The CDR3 has 13 amino acids. Trimming took 4 bases from V and 10 from J, leaving 14 bases between them. CDR3 amino acids: CASSSGTTGEQFS. DNA of the CDR3: TGTGCCAGCAGTTCGGGGACAACCGGAGAGCAGTTCTCC.

The sample holds many counts of this clonotype. The chain joins TRBV12-3 or TRBV12-4 to TRBJ2-7, with 7 bases that match TRBD1. The CDR3 runs to 15 residues. Trimming removed 5 bases from V and 4 bases from J; junction bases left unmatched: 11. The CDR3, as DNA: TGTGCCAGCAGTCGGAGACAGGGTGGGAATTACGAGCAGTACTTC. Translated: CASSRRQGGNYEQYF.

This chain links TRBV11-3 with TRBJ2-1, with D perhaps assigned TRBD1 or TRBD2 (5 bases each). CDR3 length: 16 residues. V lost 2 bases to trimming and J lost 0 bases, with 11 bases between them. Germline V gene sequence: CDR1 SGHNT, CDR2 YENEEA. CDR3 bases: TGTGCCAGCAGCTTACAGGGAGACCCCTCCTACAATGAGCAGTTCTTC. This sequence encodes CASSLQGDPSYNEQFF.

As regards this clonotype: One end of the junction varies from germline; a read error may be responsible. The chain uses TRBV25-1 and TRBJ1-4; weak D call: TRBD1 (6 bases). The CDR3 consists of 18 residues. Germline V gene data show CDR1 as MGHDK and CDR2 as SYGVNS. CDR3 protein: CASSARAAGEGGRENLFF. In DNA, the CDR3 is TGTGCCAGCAGTGCGCGCGCGGCAGGGGAAGGGGGTCGTGAAAACCTGTTTTTT.

This clonotype was found a few times. The chain carries TRBV6-2 or TRBV6-3 and TRBJ2-1; 8 positions match TRBD2. Per the germline V gene, CDR1 is MNHEY and CDR2 is SVGEGT. V lost 2 bases and J lost 2; bases outside the gene matches: 5. The CDR3 spans 16 residues. CDR3 DNA sequence: TGTGCCAGCAGTTACGGGACTAGTAGGACCTACAATGAGCAGTTCTTC. Its protein product is CASSYGTSRTYNEQFF.

This clonotype has at least ten counts. The gene calls are TRBV4-2 and TRBJ2-1; 11 bases agree with TRBD2. With V trimmed by 1 base and J by 8 bases, 7 bases remained unmatched. CDR1 is LGHNA and CDR2 is YNFKEQ in the germline V gene. The CDR3 has 16 amino acids. The CDR3 nucleotides read TGTGCCAGCAGCCAAGTAGCGGGAGGGCCCGGGCATGAGCAGTTCTTC. As protein: CASSQVAGGPGHEQFF.

Notes on this clonotype: One base away lies a much larger clone, so this may be a sequencing read error. V and J are TRBV12-3 or TRBV12-4 and TRBJ1-5, with TRBD1 as a possible D gene (5 bases). This CDR3 spans 17 amino acids. V was cut by 5 bases and J by 0 bases, with 17 bases left in between. The CDR3 coding sequence is TGTGCCAGCAGTCCAACAAGGGGCGGACATAGCAATCAGCCCCAGCATTTT. It translates to CASSPTRGGHSNQPQHF.

V and J are TRBV7-9 and TRBJ1-1; D unclear. Trimming cost V 1 base and J 11 bases, with 8 bases left between them. The CDR3 extends over 11 amino acids. From germline, CDR1 is SEHNR and CDR2 FQNEAQ (reference sequence). CDR3 in amino acids: CASSLELKAFF. CDR3 bases: TGTGCCAGCAGCTTAGAGCTGAAGGCTTTCTTT.

As regards this clonotype: At one end, the junction sequence differs from germline, possibly due to a read error. The chain employs TRBV6-5 and TRBJ1-1; possibly TRBD1 for D (5 bases). The V gene's germline CDR1 is MNHEY and CDR2 SVGAGI. CDR3 length: 12 amino acids. The CDR3 coding sequence is TGTGCCAGGAGTTCTCGACAGAAACAAGCTTTCTTT. It yields the protein CARSSRQKQAFF.

This clonotype was observed a few times. One end of the junction fails to match germline, which may point to a read error. The chain carries TRBV11-3 and TRBJ2-1; no reliable D call. From germline, CDR1 is SGHNT and CDR2 YENEEA. This CDR3 region has 14 residues. The CDR3 DNA sequence: TGTGCCGGCAGCTTACCCGGGCCACACAGTGTGCAGTTCTTC. Its translation is CAGSLPGPHSVQFF.

There are many counts of this clonotype. The rearrangement joins TRBV12-5 to TRBJ1-5, with D unresolved. Germline CDR1 reads LGHNT; CDR2 reads FRNRAP. The CDR3 contains 13 residues. Trimming pared 0 bases from V and 0 bases from J, leaving 0 bases between. The CDR3 DNA follows: TGTGCTAGTGGTTTGGTTAGCAATCAGCCCCAGCATTTT. Translation gives CASGLVSNQPQHF.

This clonotype was seen more than once but under ten times. V is TRBV6-5 and J is TRBJ2-7, with 12 bases identical to TRBD1. Unmatched junction bases numbered 16, after V lost 8 bases and J lost 5 bases. CDR3 length: 17 amino acids. Germline CDR1 and CDR2: MNHEY and SVGAGI. Here the CDR3 DNA reads TGTGCCAGCCGCGGTGGGGTCGGGACAGGGGGCTTCGACGAGCAGTACTTC. Encoded protein: CASRGGVGTGGFDEQYF.

The rearrangement joins TRBV7-9 to TRBJ2-5; 7 positions match TRBD2. Looked up from germline, CDR1 is SEHNR and CDR2 is FQNEAQ (reference sequence). This CDR3 comprises 16 residues. V trimming: 3 bases; J trimming: 3 bases; junction bases outside the gene matches: 10. The CDR3 loop reads CASSFPARAGEETQYF. The CDR3 nucleotides are TGTGCCAGCAGCTTTCCTGCGAGGGCGGGAGAAGAGACCCAGTACTTC.

This chain links TRBV6-2 or TRBV6-3 with TRBJ2-2; D remains unclear. The CDR3 loop spans 15 amino acids. The V end lost 6 bases, the J end lost 10 bases, and 21 bases lay between the germline ends. CDR1 MNHEY and CDR2 SVGEGT come from the germline V gene. DNA of the CDR3: TGTGCCAGCAGATCGGCCGGTAAAGTACCCGAGGAGCTGTTTTTT. Amino acid sequence: CASRSAGKVPEELFF.

This clonotype is a singleton in its sample. CDR3 in DNA: TGTGCCAGCAGTGAAGCAGGTGGCCACCGCCGGCCCCAGTATTTT. This gives the protein CASSEAGGHRRPQYF. V usage is TRBV6-1 and J usage is TRBJ1-5, with D uncertain. The J call is in doubt because the DNA end fits TRBJ2-3 better. The CDR3 is 15 residues long. In germline, CDR1 is MNHNS, CDR2 SASEGT.

Details on this clonotype: An end of the junction differs from the germline gene, which may be a read error. The gene calls are TRBV10-1 and TRBJ2-2, with D perhaps TRBD2 (5 bases). This CDR3 is 14 amino acids long. Germline values: CDR1 WNHNN, CDR2 SYGVQD (reference sequence). CDR3 coding DNA: TGCACCAGCAGTGGAGGACTCTACACCGGGGAGCTGTTTTTT. Translation gives CTSSGGLYTGELFF.

This chain links TRBV29-1 with TRBJ2-3; tentatively, D is TRBD1 (6 bases). Germline loops: CDR1 SQVTM, CDR2 ANQGSEA. V lost 7 bases and J 7 bases, leaving 21 bases between the germline ends. CDR3 length: 14 residues. CDR3 DNA sequence: TGCAGCGCTGAGCGGACAGACGGATCAAATACGCAGTATTTT. It translates to CSAERTDGSNTQYF.

This clonotype was seen at least ten times. The V gene is TRBV29-1, the J gene TRBJ2-3, with D maybe TRBD2 (6 bases). Germline V CDR1 and CDR2: SQVTM, ANQGSEA. Trimming left V 6 bases short and J 3 bases short, with 16 bases between. CDR3 length equals 14 residues. This CDR3 reads CSVTPGSVTDTQYF. The CDR3 nucleotides are TGCAGCGTGACCCCCGGGAGTGTGACAGATACGCAGTATTTT.